This TCR beta chain was obtained from a study of blood T cell repertoires in COVID-19. Background on the study: T cells, B-cell-depleted T cells, or PBMCs supplied cDNA or gDNA.

Here immunoSEQ multiplex PCR was the method, and the copy in TCRdb shows in-frame clones only, minus some. This table holds 45,000 to 55,000 clones, approximately 85% found once. Germline CDR1 is MNHNY and CDR2 is SVGAGI (reference sequence). The CDR3 has 14 residues. V lost 2 bases, J lost 5 bases, and 3 bases stayed unmatched. The rearrangement links TRBV6-6 to TRBJ2-7; 10 nucleotides align to TRBD1. This TCR derives from a woman at least 80 years old with acute or convalescent COVID-19. Sequences were obtained from peripheral blood. The CDR3: CASSYLGTGDEQYF. CDR3 sequence (DNA): TGTGCCAGCAGTTACCTCGGGACAGGGGACGAGCAGTACTTC.